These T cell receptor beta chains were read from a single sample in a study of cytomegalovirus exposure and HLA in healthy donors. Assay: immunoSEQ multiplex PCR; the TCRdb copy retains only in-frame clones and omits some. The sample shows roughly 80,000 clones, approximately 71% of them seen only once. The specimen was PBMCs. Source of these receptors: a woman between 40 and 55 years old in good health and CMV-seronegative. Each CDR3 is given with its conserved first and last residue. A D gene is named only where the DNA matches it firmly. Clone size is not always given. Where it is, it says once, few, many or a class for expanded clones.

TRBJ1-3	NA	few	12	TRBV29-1	CSVMEAVGTIYF	TGCAGCGTTATGGAGGCTGTGGGCACCATATATTTT
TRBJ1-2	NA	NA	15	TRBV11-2	CASSLDRSGLYGYTF	TGTGCCAGCAGCTTAGATCGGTCAGGCCTCTATGGCTACACCTTC
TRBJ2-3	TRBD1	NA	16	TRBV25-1	CASSGQGQGVTDTQYF	TGTGCCAGCAGTGGCCAGGGACAGGGCGTGACAGATACGCAGTATTTT
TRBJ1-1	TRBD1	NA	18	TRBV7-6	CASSLDYEGIQGDTEAFF	TGTGCCAGCAGCTTAGATTATGAAGGGATTCAGGGGGACACTGAAGCTTTCTTT
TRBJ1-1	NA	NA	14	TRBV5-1	CASSLGQMNTEAFF	TGCGCCAGCAGCTTGGGACAGATGAACACTGAAGCTTTCTTT
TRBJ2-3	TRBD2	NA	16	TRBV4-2	CASTQTSGGWSDTQYF	TGTGCCAGCACCCAAACTAGCGGGGGGTGGTCAGATACGCAGTATTTT
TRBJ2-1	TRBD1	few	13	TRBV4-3	CASSQFRDREVFF	TGCGCCAGCAGCCAATTCCGGGACAGGGAAGTCTTCTTC
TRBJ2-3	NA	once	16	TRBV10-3	CAISINRASRTDTQYF	TGTGCCATCAGTATTAACAGGGCGAGCCGCACAGATACGCAGTATTTT
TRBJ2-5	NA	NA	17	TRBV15	CATSRDGAGVRQETQYF	TGTGCCACCAGCAGAGATGGGGCAGGGGTTAGGCAAGAGACCCAGTACTTC
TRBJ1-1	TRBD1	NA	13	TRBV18	CASSPTGGTEALF	TGTGCCAGCTCACCAACAGGGGGAACTGAAGCTTTATTT
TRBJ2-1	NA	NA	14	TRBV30	CAWSGSGSYNEQFF	TGTGCCTGGAGTGGAAGCGGAAGCTACAATGAGCAGTTCTTC
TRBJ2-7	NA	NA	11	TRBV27	CASSYGYEQYF	TGTGCCAGCAGCTACGGGTACGAGCAGTACTTC
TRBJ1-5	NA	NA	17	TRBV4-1	CASSLPPGRNVDQPQHF	TGCGCCAGCAGCCTACCCCCAGGTCGGAATGTCGATCAGCCCCAGCATTTT
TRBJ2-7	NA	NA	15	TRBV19	CASSQDGQNSYEQYF	TGTGCCAGTAGCCAGGACGGACAGAACTCCTACGAGCAGTACTTC
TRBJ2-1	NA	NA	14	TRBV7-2	CASSLYGSPNEQFF	TGTGCCAGCAGCTTATACGGGAGCCCCAATGAGCAGTTCTTC
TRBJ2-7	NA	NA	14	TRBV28	CASAPSGDYYEQYF	TGTGCCAGCGCACCCTCAGGTGATTACTACGAGCAGTACTTC
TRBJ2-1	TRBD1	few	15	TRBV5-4	CASSLWDRNINEQFF	TGTGCCAGCAGCTTGTGGGACAGAAATATCAATGAGCAGTTCTTC
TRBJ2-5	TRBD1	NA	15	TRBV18	CASSPGTGAAETQYF	TGTGCCAGCTCACCAGGGACAGGGGCCGCCGAGACCCAGTACTTC
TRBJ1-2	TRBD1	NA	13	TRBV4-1	CASSQLTGDGYTF	TGCGCCAGCAGCCAACTGACAGGGGATGGCTACACCTTC
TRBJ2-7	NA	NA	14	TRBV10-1	CASSPTASTYEQYF	TGCGCCAGCAGTCCGACAGCGTCCACCTACGAGCAGTACTTC
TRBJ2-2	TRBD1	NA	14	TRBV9	CASSVSGGTGELFF	TGTGCCAGCAGCGTTTCAGGGGGCACCGGGGAGCTGTTTTTT
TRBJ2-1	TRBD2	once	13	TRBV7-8	CASRLRLASEQFF	TGTGCCAGCAGGTTAAGACTAGCCAGTGAGCAGTTCTTC
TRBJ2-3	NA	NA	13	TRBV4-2	CASSLSGADTQYF	TGTGCCAGCAGCCTTTCGGGGGCAGATACGCAGTATTTT
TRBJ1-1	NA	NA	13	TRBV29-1	CSVHTGWGTEAFF	TGCAGCGTTCACACAGGGTGGGGCACTGAAGCTTTCTTT
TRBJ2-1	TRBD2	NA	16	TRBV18	CASSTSGGVTYNEQFF	TGTGCCAGCTCGACTAGCGGGGGGGTCACATACAATGAGCAGTTCTTC
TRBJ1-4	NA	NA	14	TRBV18	CASSDRNLNEKLFF	TGTGCCAGCTCAGACAGGAACCTTAATGAAAAACTGTTTTTT
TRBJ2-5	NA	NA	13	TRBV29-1	CSVGQNLRETQYF	TGCAGCGTTGGACAGAACTTGCGGGAGACCCAGTACTTC
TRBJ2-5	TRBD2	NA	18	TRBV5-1	CASSLAASGGPRPETQYF	TGCGCCAGCAGCTTGGCGGCTAGCGGGGGCCCCCGGCCAGAGACCCAGTACTTC
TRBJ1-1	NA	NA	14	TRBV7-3	CASSSQGFNTEAFF	TGTGCCAGCAGCTCTCAGGGATTTAACACTGAAGCTTTCTTT
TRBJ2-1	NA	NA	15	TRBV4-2	CASSQDSGSYNEQFF	TGTGCCAGCAGCCAAGACTCGGGATCCTACAATGAGCAGTTCTTC
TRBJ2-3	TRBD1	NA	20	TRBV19	CASSGGILGTGVPSTDTQYF	TGTGCCAGTAGTGGGGGGATTTTGGGGACAGGGGTCCCTAGCACAGATACGCAGTATTTT
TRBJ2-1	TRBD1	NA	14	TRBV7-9	CASRARDRHNEQFF	TGTGCCAGCAGGGCCCGGGACAGGCACAATGAGCAGTTCTTC
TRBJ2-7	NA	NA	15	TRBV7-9	CASSSRENPPYEQYF	TGTGCCAGCAGCTCCAGGGAAAACCCCCCCTACGAGCAGTACTTC